These 12 T cell receptor beta chains originate from one sample sequenced in a study of T cells in women clearing cervical HPV infection (dated by TCRdb to between 2017 and 2018). Library preparation was by the immunoSEQ multiplex PCR assay. Held by TCRdb, this immuneACCESS table contains in-frame sequences only and omits some clones. Under half of the omission traces to an unresolved V gene where checked; the cause of the rest is unknown. In this sample's table one finds around 31,000 clones. The top ten hold about 16% of the sample. What was sequenced was blood buffy coat. These receptors were collected from a woman between 18 and 69 years old with a cervical HPV16 infection that either progressed to CIN3+ or cleared (not recorded which).

Comment on this clone: The read ends 3 residues before the CDR3 terminus; that terminus is restored from the germline J gene. This chain uses TRBV7-6 with TRBJ2-3, with 9 bases matching TRBD1. Germline V gene lookup returns CDR1 SGHVS and CDR2 FNYEAQ. This CDR3 spans 13 amino acids. The CDR3 DNA, read in part, is TGTGCCAGCAGCTTAAGACAGGGGGAGACG. Protein: CASSLRQGET. From start to end, the CDR3 is CASSLRQGETQYF.

As for this clone: Read data end 3 residues before the CDR3 end; the end is taken from the germline J gene. V and J are TRBV6-2 or TRBV6-3 and TRBJ1-1; D remains ambiguous. This CDR3 comprises 11 residues. Trimming took 10 bases from V and 0 from J, leaving 6 bases between them. The V gene's germline CDR1 is MNHEY and CDR2 SVGEGT. The CDR3 reads CATHMNTEAFF. Incomplete CDR3 DNA: TGTGCCACCCACATGAACACTGAA.

A note on this clone: The CDR3 goes on 3 residues after the read ends, and that part is filled in from the germline J gene. This rearrangement joins TRBV19 to TRBJ1-1; 8 nucleotides align to TRBD1. The germline V gene encodes CDR1 LNHDA and CDR2 SQIVND (reference sequence). This CDR3 is built from 16 residues. The CDR3 bases that were read are TGTGCCAGTAGTATAGTCAGGGGGCAAGGCACAGATACG. This gives the protein CASSIVRGQGTDT. The CDR3 reads in full as CASSIVRGQGTDTAFF.

Worth noting for this clone: From the germline J gene comes the end of the CDR3, since the read stops 3 residues before it. The rearrangement links TRBV20-1 to TRBJ1-4; 8 nucleotides align to TRBD1. This CDR3 is built from 15 residues. CDR1 DFQATT and CDR2 SNEGSKA come from the germline V gene (reference sequence). Partial CDR3 DNA: TGCAGTGGGCGGTCAGGGGGCGTTATGGGTTCACCA. This codes for CSGRSGGVMGSP. The entire CDR3 reads CSGRSGGVMGSPLFF.

The CDR3 sequence is CSAHRPWETQYF. The sequenced part of the CDR3 DNA is TGCAGTGCTCACAGACCGTGGGAGACC. The chain carries TRBV20-1 and TRBJ2-5; no firm D call. The read terminates 3 residues before the CDR3 end, so the remaining end is supplied by the germline J gene. The germline V and J ends were trimmed by 5 bases and 5 bases, with 12 bases remaining between them. The CDR3 spans 12 residues. Germline CDR1 is DFQATT and CDR2 is SNEGSKA (reference sequence).

A word on this clone: The read gets to within 3 residues of the CDR3 end, and the germline J gene fills in the rest. This chain joins TRBV7-9 and TRBJ1-3; 10 nucleotides align to TRBD1. The trim removed 5 bases at V and 2 bases at J, leaving 3 bases unmatched. In germline, CDR1 is SEHNR, CDR2 FQNEAQ (reference sequence). CDR3 size: 15 residues. The CDR3 loop reads CASSRDRGPGNTIYF. CDR3 DNA (partial): TGTGCCAGCAGCCGGGACAGGGGCCCTGGAAACACC.

Regarding this clone: The read halts 3 residues ahead of the CDR3 end, with the missing end drawn from the germline J gene. The chain carries TRBV10-1 and TRBJ2-2; TRBD2 is a possible D gene (7 bases). Germline V gene lookup returns CDR1 WNHNN and CDR2 SYGVQD (reference sequence). The CDR3 contains 14 residues. The sequenced CDR3 bases are TGCGCCAGCAGTGGTAAGGGGGGGGATGAAAAG. Translation: CASSGKGGDEK. The full CDR3 sequence reads CASSGKGGDEKLFF.

A remark on this clone: The read stops 3 residues short of the end of the CDR3; the missing end is completed from the germline J gene. The rearrangement joins TRBV18 to TRBJ2-1; D uncertain. The CDR3 spans 16 residues. Germline V lookup: CDR1 KGHSH, CDR2 LQKENI. The V and J ends lost 5 bases and 2 bases respectively, with 16 bases between them. The DNA read from the CDR3 is TGTGCCAGCTCAAAAGACCCGACCAGCGCCTACAATGAG. It is translated as CASSKDPTSAYNE. The whole CDR3 reads CASSKDPTSAYNEQFF. Combining the CDR3 with reference TRBV18 and TRBJ2-1 gives the whole variable domain NAGVMQNPRHLVRRRGQEARLRCSPMKGHSHVYWYRQLPEEGLKFMVYLQKENIIDESGMPKERFSAEFPKEGPSILRIQQVVRGDSAAYFCASSKDPTSAYNEQFFGPGTRLTVL.

Turning to this clone: The sequenced fragment ends 3 residues before the CDR3 boundary, so the rest is inferred from the germline J gene. This chain links TRBV9 with TRBJ2-7; D unresolved. The V end lost 0 bases, the J end lost 6 bases, and 13 bases lay between the germline ends. This CDR3 contains 14 residues. Germline-derived CDR1 and CDR2 are SGDLS and YYNGEE. The CDR3 DNA, read in part, is TGTGCCAGCAGCGTAGCTGTTGGCGGTGGCGAG. This encodes CASSVAVGGGE. The full CDR3 protein is CASSVAVGGGEQYF. The entire variable domain, with the rest obtained from reference TRBV9 and TRBJ2-7, is as follows: DSGVTQTPKHLITATGQRVTLRCSPRSGDLSVYWYQQSLDQGLQFLIQYYNGEERAKGNILERFSAQQFPDLHSELNLSSLELGDSALYFCASSVAVGGGEQYFGPGTRLTVT.

Points on this clone: The read is 3 residues too short to cover the CDR3 end, so that end is filled in from the germline J gene. V is TRBV7-8 and J is TRBJ1-6; TRBD1 agrees at 8 bases. Germline lookup yields CDR1 SGHVS and CDR2 FQNEAQ. The CDR3 is made up of 14 amino acids. With V trimmed by 5 bases and J by 9 bases, 6 bases remained unmatched. This CDR3 reads CASSPGQGFSPLHF. The CDR3 DNA, read in part, is TGTGCCAGCAGCCCCGGACAGGGTTTTTCACCC.

Regarding this clone: At one of its ends the junction is not consistent with the germline gene, which may arise from a read error. The read is 3 residues too short to cover the CDR3 end, so that end is filled in from the germline J gene. J is TRBJ1-4 and V is TRBV4-2; D not resolved. Germline CDR1 LGHNA, CDR2 YNFKEQ. The CDR3 runs to 16 residues. The sequenced part of the CDR3 DNA is TGCGCCAGCAGCCAAGAATCGAGCGTCTGGATTGAAAAA. This sequence encodes CASSQESSVWIEK. The entire CDR3 is CASSQESSVWIEKLFF.

About this clone: The read gets to within 3 residues of the CDR3 end, and the germline J gene fills in the rest. The chain employs TRBV30 and TRBJ1-5, with 7 bases identical to TRBD1. J lost 4 bases, V lost 2 bases, and 11 bases had no gene match. The germline CDR1 and CDR2 sequences are GTSNPN and SVGIG (reference sequence). CDR3 length equals 16 residues. The CDR3 protein is CAWSYRTGANNQPQHF. CDR3 DNA (partial): TGTGCCTGGAGTTATCGGACAGGAGCAAATAATCAGCCC.